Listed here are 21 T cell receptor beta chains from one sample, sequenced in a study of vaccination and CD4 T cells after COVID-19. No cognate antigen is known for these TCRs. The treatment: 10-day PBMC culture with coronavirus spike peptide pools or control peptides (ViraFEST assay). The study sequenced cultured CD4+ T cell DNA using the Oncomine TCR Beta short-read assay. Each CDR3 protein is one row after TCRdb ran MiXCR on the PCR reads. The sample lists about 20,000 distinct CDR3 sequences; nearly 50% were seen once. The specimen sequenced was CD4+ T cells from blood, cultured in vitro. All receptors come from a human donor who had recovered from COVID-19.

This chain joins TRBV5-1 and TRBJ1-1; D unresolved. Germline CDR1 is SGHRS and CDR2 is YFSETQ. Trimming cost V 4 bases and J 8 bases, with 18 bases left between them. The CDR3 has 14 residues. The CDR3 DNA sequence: TGCGCCAGCAGCGGTTATGGGGAAAGGGTCGAAGCTTTCTTT. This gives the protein CASSGYGERVEAFF.

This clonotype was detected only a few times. The CDR3 coding sequence is TGTGCCAGCAGATGGGACAGGGGTGCAGATACGCAGTATTTT. This encodes CASRWDRGADTQYF. The rearrangement uses TRBV6-1 and TRBJ2-3, with 10 positions matching TRBD1. CDR1 is MNHNS and CDR2 is SASEGT in the germline V gene. CDR3 size: 14 residues. J was trimmed by 4 bases and V by 6 bases; bases with no gene match: 4.

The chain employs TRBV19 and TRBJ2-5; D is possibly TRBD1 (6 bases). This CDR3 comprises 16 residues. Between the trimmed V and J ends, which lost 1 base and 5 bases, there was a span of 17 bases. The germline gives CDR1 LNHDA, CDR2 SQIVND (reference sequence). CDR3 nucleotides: TGTGCCAGTAGTATAGCAGGAACAGGGATTAGGGAGACCCAGTACTTC. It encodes CASSIAGTGIRETQYF. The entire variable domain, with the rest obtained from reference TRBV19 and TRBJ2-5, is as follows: DGGITQSPKYLFRKEGQNVTLSCEQNLNHDAMYWYRQDPGQGLRLIYYSQIVNDFQKGDIAEGYSVSREKKESFPLTVTSAQKNPTAFYLCASSIAGTGIRETQYFGPGTRLLVL.

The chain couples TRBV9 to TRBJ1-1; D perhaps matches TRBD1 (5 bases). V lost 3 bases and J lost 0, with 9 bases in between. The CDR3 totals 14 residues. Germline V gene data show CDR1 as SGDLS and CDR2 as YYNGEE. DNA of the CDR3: TGTGCCAGCAGCGCAGGGAGTATGAACACTGAAGCTTTCTTT. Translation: CASSAGSMNTEAFF.

This CDR3 is CAWAGVYEQYF. For the CDR3, the DNA is TGTGCCTGGGCCGGAGTCTACGAGCAGTACTTC. The J gene is TRBJ2-7, the V gene TRBV30; D gene unclear. The germline CDR1 and CDR2 sequences are GTSNPN and SVGIG (reference sequence). The V end lost 5 bases, the J end lost 3 bases, and 8 bases lay between the germline ends. The length of the CDR3 is 11 residues.

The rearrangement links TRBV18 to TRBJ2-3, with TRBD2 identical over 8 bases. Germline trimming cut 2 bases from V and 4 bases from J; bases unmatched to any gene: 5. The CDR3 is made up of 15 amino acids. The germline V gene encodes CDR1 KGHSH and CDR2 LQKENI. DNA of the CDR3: TGTGCCAGCTCACCAGGGAGCGGGAGCCCAGATACGCAGTATTTT. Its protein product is CASSPGSGSPDTQYF.

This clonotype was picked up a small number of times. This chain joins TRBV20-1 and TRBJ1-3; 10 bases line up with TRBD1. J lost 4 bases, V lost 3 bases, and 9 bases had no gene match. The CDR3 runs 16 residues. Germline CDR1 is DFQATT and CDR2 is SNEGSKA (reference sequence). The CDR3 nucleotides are TGCAGTGCTAGGGGGACAGGGGTTATTGAAGGAAACACCATATATTTT. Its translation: CSARGTGVIEGNTIYF.

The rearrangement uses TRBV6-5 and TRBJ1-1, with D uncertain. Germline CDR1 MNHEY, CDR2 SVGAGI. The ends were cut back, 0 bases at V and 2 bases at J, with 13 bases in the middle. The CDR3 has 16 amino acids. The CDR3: CASSYSIWALNTEAFF. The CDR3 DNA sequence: TGTGCCAGCAGTTACTCTATTTGGGCGCTCAACACTGAAGCTTTCTTT.

The CDR3 loop reads CATSPAGGNQPQHF. The CDR3, as DNA: TGTGCCACTTCCCCGGCGGGGGGCAATCAGCCCCAGCATTTT. This chain connects TRBV24-1 to TRBJ1-5, with a possible D match to TRBD1 (5 bases). The germline V gene has CDR1 KGHDR and CDR2 SFDVKD. The CDR3 extends over 14 amino acids. The V and J ends lost 10 bases and 2 bases respectively, with 14 bases between them.

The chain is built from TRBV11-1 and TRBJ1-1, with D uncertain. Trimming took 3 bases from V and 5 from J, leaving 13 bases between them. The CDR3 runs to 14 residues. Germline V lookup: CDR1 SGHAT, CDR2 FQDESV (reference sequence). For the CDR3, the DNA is TGTGCCAGCAGCTTCAGGCTCTCGGGGACTGAAGCTTTCTTT. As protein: CASSFRLSGTEAFF.

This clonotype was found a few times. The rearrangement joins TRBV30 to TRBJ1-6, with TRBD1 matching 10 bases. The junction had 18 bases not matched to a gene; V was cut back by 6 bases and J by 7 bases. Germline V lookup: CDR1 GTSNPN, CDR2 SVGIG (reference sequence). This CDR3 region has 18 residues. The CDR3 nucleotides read TGTGCCTGCCTTGGGGACAGGGGTCGGCCGAATCCGAATTCACCCCTCCACTTT. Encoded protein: CACLGDRGRPNPNSPLHF.

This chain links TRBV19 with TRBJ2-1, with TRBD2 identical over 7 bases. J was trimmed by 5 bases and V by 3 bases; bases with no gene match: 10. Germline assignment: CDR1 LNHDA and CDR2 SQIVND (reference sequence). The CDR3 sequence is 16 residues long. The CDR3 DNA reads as TGTGCCAGTAGTATCTGGGCTAGCGGAGTAGACAATGAGCAGTTCTTC. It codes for CASSIWASGVDNEQFF.

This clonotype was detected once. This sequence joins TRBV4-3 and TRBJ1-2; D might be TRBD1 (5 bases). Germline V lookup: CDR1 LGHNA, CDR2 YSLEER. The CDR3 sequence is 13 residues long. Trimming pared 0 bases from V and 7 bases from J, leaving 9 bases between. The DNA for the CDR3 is TGCGCCAGCAGCCAAGACGGGGGGGTTGGCTACACCTTC. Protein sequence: CASSQDGGVGYTF.

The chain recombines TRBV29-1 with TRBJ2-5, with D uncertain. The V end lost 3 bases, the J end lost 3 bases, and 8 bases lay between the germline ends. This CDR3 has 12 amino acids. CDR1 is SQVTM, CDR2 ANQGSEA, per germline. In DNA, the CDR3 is TGCAGCGTTGATTCCGTGGAAGAGACCCAGTACTTC. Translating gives CSVDSVEETQYF.

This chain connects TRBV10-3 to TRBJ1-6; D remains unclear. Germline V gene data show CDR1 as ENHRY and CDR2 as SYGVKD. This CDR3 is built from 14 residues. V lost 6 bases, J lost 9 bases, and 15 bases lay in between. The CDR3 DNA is TGTGCCATCAGGGCCGGGGATCCTATTTCACCCCTCCACTTT. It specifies CAIRAGDPISPLHF.

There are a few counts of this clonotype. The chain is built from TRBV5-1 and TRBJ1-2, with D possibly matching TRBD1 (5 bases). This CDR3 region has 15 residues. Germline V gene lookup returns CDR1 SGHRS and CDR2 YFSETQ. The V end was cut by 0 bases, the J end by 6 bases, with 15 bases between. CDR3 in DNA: TGCGCCAGCAGCTTGGGGCCGGGACGGATAAATGGCTACACCTTC. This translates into CASSLGPGRINGYTF.

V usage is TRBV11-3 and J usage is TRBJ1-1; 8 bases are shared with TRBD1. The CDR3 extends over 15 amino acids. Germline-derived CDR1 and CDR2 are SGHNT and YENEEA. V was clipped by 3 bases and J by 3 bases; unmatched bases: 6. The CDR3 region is CASSFRGQEHTEAFF. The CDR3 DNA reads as TGTGCCAGCAGCTTCAGGGGGCAAGAGCACACTGAAGCTTTCTTT.

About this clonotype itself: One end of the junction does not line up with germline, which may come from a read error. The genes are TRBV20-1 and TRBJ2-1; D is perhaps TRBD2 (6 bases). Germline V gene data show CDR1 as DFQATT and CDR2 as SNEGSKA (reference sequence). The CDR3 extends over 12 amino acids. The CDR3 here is CSASLIEGAGIF. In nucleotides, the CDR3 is TGCAGTGCTAGCCTGATCGAGGGAGCGGGCATCTTC.

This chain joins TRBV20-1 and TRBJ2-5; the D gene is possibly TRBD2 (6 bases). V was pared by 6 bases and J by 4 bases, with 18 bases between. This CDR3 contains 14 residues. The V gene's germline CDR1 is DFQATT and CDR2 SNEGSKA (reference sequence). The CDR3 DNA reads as TGCAGTGCCCCGGGCGGGATGGTGGTAGAGACCCAGTACTTC. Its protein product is CSAPGGMVVETQYF.

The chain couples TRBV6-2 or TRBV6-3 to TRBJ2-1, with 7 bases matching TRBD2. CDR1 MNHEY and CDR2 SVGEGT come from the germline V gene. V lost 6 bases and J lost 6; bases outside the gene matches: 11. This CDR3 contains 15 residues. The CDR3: CASSPFGRAGNEQFF. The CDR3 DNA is TGTGCCAGCAGCCCCTTTGGGAGGGCCGGCAATGAGCAGTTCTTC.

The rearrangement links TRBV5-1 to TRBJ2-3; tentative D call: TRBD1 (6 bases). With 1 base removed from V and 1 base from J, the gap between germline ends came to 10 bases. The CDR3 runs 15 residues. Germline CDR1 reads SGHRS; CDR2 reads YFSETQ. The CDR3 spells CASSLTGRGTDTQYF. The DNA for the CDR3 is TGCGCCAGCAGCTTGACAGGGCGAGGCACAGATACGCAGTATTTT.